The source of this TCR beta chain is a study of CXCR3-negative and CXCR3-positive naive CD8 T cells. The method, 5' RACE with UMI labels, was used to prepare the TRB cDNA libraries. TCRdb reprocessed the 5' RACE reads and keeps a single row for each CDR3 protein, giving no DNA. The table for this sample gives more than 50,000 distinct CDR3 sequences. This CDR3 comprises 15 residues. This receptor was obtained from a human donor in good health. Some clones in this sample may be carry-over from other donors' samples. The gene calls are TRBV12-3 or TRBV12-4 and TRBJ2-1; the D call of TRBD2 rests on TCRdb alone, since no DNA is present to check it. Sequenced input: naive CXCR3- CD8+ T cells from blood. Subset in this sample: CD45RO-CCR7+CD27+CD95- naive CD8+ T cells lacking CXCR3 (TNR3-). The CDR3 loop is CASSFASGAHNEQFF.